This is a list of T cell receptor beta chains from one sample in a study of CXCR3-negative and CXCR3-positive naive CD8 T cells. TCRdb re-called the 5' RACE reads; every CDR3 protein appears as one record, without DNA. Here the sample table reports about 120,000 distinct CDR3 sequences. The sequenced sample consisted of naive CXCR3+ CD8+ T cells from blood. These receptors were obtained from a human donor in good health. Some clones in this sample may be carry-over from other donors' samples. CDR3s include the opening cysteine and the closing phenylalanine or tryptophan.

>TRBJ2-5|TRBV7-3
CASSYGQGGGETQYF
>TRBJ2-1|TRBV4-2
CASSPGPENEQFF
>TRBJ2-3|TRBV4-3
CASSLGSGSRTDTQYF
>TRBJ2-7|TRBV27
CASSLSGGNYEQYF
>TRBJ2-1|TRBV11-3
CASSLVAGAINEQFF
>TRBJ1-2|TRBV7-8
CASSLEFGFGYGYTF
>TRBJ1-4|TRBV4-2
CASSQTTGDEKLFF
>TRBJ2-2|TRBV15
CATSRFSGPGELFF
>TRBJ2-2|TRBV5-5
CASSWGPGPHGTGELFF
>TRBJ2-1|TRBV7-9
CASSPPRRGTYNEQFF
>TRBJ2-7|TRBV14
CASSQALFRDRVGEQYF
>TRBJ2-3|TRBV5-1
CASSLDGRAVF
>TRBJ2-7|TRBV10-3
CATGTGVDEQYF
>TRBJ2-7|TRBV3-1
CASSQDRLAGYYEQYF
>TRBJ2-7|TRBV20-1
CSARGARYEQYF
>TRBJ2-7|TRBV5-1
CASSSSSGVYEQYF
>TRBJ2-3|TRBV6-4
CASSDSTGGPDTQYF
>TRBJ1-2|TRBV7-6
CASSSPDRHLGISGYTF
>TRBJ2-2|TRBV11-3
CASSPGGGDTGELFF
>TRBJ2-1|TRBV9
CASSGLGEEQFF
>TRBJ1-3|TRBV11-2
CASSLSDRTGITIYF
>TRBJ2-6|TRBV6-1
CASSDNSGANVLTF
>TRBJ2-5|TRBV7-9
CASSLSREETQYF
>TRBJ2-2|TRBV29-1
CSAVSGRSNTGELFF
>TRBJ2-7|TRBV29-1
CSVEFRGDEQYF
>TRBJ2-1|TRBV29-1
CSATGTDYNEQFF
>TRBJ2-7|TRBV4-2
CASSQVRTGGIYEQYF
>TRBJ1-1|TRBV4-1
CASSQDGRGGTNTEAFF
>TRBJ2-7|TRBV4-1
CASSKDTGTSSYEQYF
>TRBJ2-1|TRBV28
CASSFRTGASGNEQFF
>TRBJ2-3|TRBV2
CASSPRTSGSADTQYF
>TRBJ2-1|TRBV28
CASSLFTLGYNEQFF
>TRBJ1-1|TRBV19
CASNQGGVTEAFF
>TRBJ2-3|TRBV28
CASSLDLGTDTQYF
>TRBJ2-1|TRBV6-5
CASSYTGEQFF
>TRBJ2-1|TRBV5-1
CASSLADEQFF
>TRBJ2-5|TRBV7-9
CASSFIPGYYQETQYF
>TRBJ2-7|TRBV28
CASSLRLAGIYEQYF
>TRBJ2-7|TRBV13
CASSATTLEQYF
>TRBJ1-1|TRBV30
CAWSTENTEAFF
>TRBJ2-5|TRBV29-1
CSVWRGAETQYF
>TRBJ2-1|TRBV29-1
CSARGTAKIYNEQFF
>TRBJ2-1|TRBV12-3/TRBV12-4
CASGRADEQFF
>TRBJ2-2|TRBV5-1
CASSWGLGGDTGELFF
>TRBJ2-7|TRBV4-1
CASSQVPDISYEQYF
>TRBJ2-7|TRBV4-3
CASSQQAVGAYEQYF
>TRBJ2-7|TRBV7-9
CASSPNDGPYEQYF
>TRBJ2-7|TRBV7-3
CASSLTGGEGYEQYF
>TRBJ2-2|TRBV12-3/TRBV12-4
CASSLRSRGPGELFF
>TRBJ1-2|TRBV15
CATKGDTLYGYTF
>TRBJ2-1|TRBV19
CASSRTSVSYNEQFF
>TRBJ2-1|TRBV20-1
CSVGLAVYEQFF
>TRBJ1-5|TRBV19
CASSPGSRGNQPQHF
>TRBJ2-2|TRBV11-3
CASSFTPGQGRPGELFF
>TRBJ2-1|TRBV29-1
CSVLNWTEREQFF
>TRBJ2-1|TRBV12-3/TRBV12-4
CASRAPTRFEADNEQFF
>TRBJ1-2|TRBV3-1
CASSPGQGGYGYTF